The present TCR beta chain was sequenced within a study of response to subunit inactivated influenza vaccine. Germline values: CDR1 ENHRY, CDR2 SYGVKD. Trimming removed 7 bases from V and 1 base from J; junction bases left unmatched: 4. The CDR3 covers 16 residues. Using its own MiXCR run on the RT-PCR reads, TCRdb lists one record per CDR3 protein. In the table there are more than 450,000 distinct CDR3 sequences, over 9% of which are singletons. These sequences were also reported in another study, on T cells expressing NK-cell markers. That paper notes: TCR beta cDNA was made by 5'RACE template switching with UMIs.

The sample here was PBMCs from blood, taken on the day of vaccination. This clonotype originated in a man over 45 who received an inactivated influenza vaccine. The gene calls are TRBV10-3 and TRBJ2-2, with 12 bases lining up with TRBD2. The CDR3 DNA reads TGTGCCATCACCCGACTAGCGGGGGTGAACACCGGGGAGCTGTTTTTT. Translating it yields CAITRLAGVNTGELFF.